This T cell receptor (beta chain) was sequenced for a study of neurological immune-mediated disorders. Study at large: Relapsing-remitting disease was seen in most of the 34 multiple sclerosis patients, and secondary progressive disease was seen in 3.

Notes on the study in general: Phylogenetically, 18 of 34 multiple sclerosis patients' repertoires fell into one related-CDR3 cluster, a possible signature.

TCRdb redid the calling of the 5' RACE reads with MiXCR, one entry per CDR3 protein. Among roughly 52,000 distinct CDR3 sequences listed, 3.8% were seen once. CDR1 is DFQATT and CDR2 is SNEGSKA in the germline V gene (reference sequence). This CDR3 region has 11 residues. V was cut by 8 bases and J by 4 bases, with 11 bases left in between. This clonotype was detected many times. The antigen is undetermined. The genes are TRBV20-1 and TRBJ2-5; unclear D gene. The clonotype comes from a man between 60 and 75 years old with multiple sclerosis. The sample comprised PBMCs. CDR3 sequence: CSTPQLETQYF. DNA for the CDR3: TGCAGTACCCCCCAACTAGAGACCCAGTACTTC.